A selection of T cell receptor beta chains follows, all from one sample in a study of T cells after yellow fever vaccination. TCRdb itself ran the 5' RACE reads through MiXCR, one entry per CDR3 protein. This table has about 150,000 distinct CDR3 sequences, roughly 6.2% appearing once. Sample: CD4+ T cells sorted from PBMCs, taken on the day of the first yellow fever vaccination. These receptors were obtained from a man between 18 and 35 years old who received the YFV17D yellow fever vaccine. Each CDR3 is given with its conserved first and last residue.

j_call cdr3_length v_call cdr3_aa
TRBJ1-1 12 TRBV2 CASIRENTEAFF
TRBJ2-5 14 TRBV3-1 CASSQDTVNQPQYF
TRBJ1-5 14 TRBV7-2 CASSLWTGNQPQHF
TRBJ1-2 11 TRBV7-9 CASSAAYGYTF
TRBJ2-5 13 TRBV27 CASRDGDQETQYF
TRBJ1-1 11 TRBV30 CAWSVGGAAFF
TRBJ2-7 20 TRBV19 CASSINVPGTGVGGTYEQYF
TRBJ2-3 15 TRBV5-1 CASSRWTSYTDTQYF
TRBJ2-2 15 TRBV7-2 CASSLAAVYTGELFF
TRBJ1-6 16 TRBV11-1 CASSLGSGGRYSPLHF
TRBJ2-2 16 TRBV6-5 CASSYSSSGYTGELFF
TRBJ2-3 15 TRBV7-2 CASSLSGYISDTQYF
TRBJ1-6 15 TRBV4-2 CASSQQDPYNSPLHF
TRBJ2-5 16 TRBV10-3 CAISESTGRGPETQYF
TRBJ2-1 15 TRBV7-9 CASSSRTGRVNEQFF
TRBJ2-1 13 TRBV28 CASRWGGTNEQFF
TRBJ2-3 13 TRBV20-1 CSAPSNSADTQYF
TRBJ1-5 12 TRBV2 CASRDPQRPQHF
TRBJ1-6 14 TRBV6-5 CASNPTGLNSPLHF
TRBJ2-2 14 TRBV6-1 CASDRTRNTGELFF
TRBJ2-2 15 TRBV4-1 CASSQTGANTGELFF
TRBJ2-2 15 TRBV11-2 CASSVRDTNTGELFF
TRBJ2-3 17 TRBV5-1 CASSLITGGFSTDTQYF
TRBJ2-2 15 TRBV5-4 CASSLYQGGTGELFF
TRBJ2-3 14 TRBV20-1 CSAPTSGGGYTQYF